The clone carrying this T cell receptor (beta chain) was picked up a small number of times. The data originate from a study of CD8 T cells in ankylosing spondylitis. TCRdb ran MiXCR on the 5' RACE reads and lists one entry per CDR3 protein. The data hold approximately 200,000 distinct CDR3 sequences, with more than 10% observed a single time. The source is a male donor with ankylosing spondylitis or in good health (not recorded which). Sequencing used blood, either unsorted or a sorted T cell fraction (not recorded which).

The CDR3 DNA reads as TGTGCCATCGGGACTAGCGGATCCTACGAGCAGTACTTC. The encoded protein is CAIGTSGSYEQYF. The V gene is TRBV25-1, the J gene TRBJ2-7, with TRBD2 identical over 11 bases. This CDR3 region has 13 residues. Germline V gives CDR1 MGHDK, CDR2 SYGVNS. J lost 1 base, V lost 10 bases, and 3 bases had no gene match.